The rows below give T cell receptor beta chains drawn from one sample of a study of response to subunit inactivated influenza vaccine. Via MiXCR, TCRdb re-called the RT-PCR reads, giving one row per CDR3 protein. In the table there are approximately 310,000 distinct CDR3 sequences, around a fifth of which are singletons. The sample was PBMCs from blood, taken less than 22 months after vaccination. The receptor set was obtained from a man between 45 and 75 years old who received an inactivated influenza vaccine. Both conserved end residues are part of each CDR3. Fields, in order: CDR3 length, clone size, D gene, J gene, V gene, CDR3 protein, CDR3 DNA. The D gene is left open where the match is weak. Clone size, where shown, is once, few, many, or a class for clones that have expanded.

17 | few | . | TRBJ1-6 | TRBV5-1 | CASSLWGPISYNSPLHF | TGCGCCAGCAGCTTGTGGGGCCCGATCTCCTATAATTCACCCCTCCACTTT
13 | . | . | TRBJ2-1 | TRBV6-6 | CASSYTPSHEQFF | TGTGCCAGCAGTTACACCCCATCCCATGAGCAGTTCTTC
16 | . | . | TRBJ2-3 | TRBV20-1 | CSARDPGRRITDTQYF | TGCAGTGCTAGAGATCCGGGACGGAGGATCACAGATACGCAGTATTTT
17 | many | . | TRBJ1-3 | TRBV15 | CATSRGGGPSSGNTIYF | TGTGCCACCAGCAGAGGGGGAGGGCCCTCCTCTGGAAACACCATATATTTT
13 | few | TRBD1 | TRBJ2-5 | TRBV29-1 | CSVGQGRGETQYF | TGCAGCGTTGGACAGGGGAGAGGAGAGACCCAGTACTTC
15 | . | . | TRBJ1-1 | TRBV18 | CASSPPDQGPRGAFF | TGTGCCAGCTCACCACCGGATCAGGGCCCCAGAGGAGCTTTCTTT
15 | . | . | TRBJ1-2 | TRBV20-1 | CSGKGTGAGNYGYTF | TGCAGTGGAAAGGGTACAGGTGCAGGAAACTATGGCTACACCTTC
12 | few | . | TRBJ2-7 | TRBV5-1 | CASSLPNYEQYF | TGCGCCAGCAGCCTGCCGAACTACGAGCAGTACTTC
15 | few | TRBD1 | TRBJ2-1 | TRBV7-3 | CASSFKPGQGSEQFF | TGTGCCAGCAGCTTCAAACCGGGACAGGGGTCTGAGCAGTTCTTC
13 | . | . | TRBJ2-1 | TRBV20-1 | CSAGGPTDNEQFF | TGCAGTGCCGGGGGACCGACTGACAATGAGCAGTTCTTC
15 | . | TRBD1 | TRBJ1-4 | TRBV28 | CASRLRTGGVEKLFF | TGTGCCAGCCGACTTCGGACAGGGGGCGTCGAAAAACTGTTTTTT
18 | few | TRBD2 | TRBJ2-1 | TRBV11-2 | CASRYHYFQRGSYNEQFF | TGTGCCAGCAGGTATCACTACTTTCAGCGGGGGTCCTACAATGAGCAGTTCTTC
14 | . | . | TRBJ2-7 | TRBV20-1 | CSAVKISGEGEQYF | TGCAGTGCAGTCAAAATTTCGGGGGAAGGTGAGCAGTACTTC
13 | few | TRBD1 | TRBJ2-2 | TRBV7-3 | CASSDRVPGELFF | TGTGCCAGCAGTGACAGGGTTCCCGGGGAGCTGTTTTTT
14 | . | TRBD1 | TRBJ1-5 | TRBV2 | CASERTGEAWPQHF | TGTGCCAGCGAACGGACAGGGGAGGCTTGGCCCCAGCATTTT
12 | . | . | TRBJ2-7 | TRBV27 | CASSRSGYEQYF | TGTGCCAGCAGCCGTTCCGGCTACGAGCAGTACTTC
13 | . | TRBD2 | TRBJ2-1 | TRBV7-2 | CASSGRTSNEQFF | TGTGCCAGCAGCGGACGGACTAGCAATGAGCAGTTCTTC
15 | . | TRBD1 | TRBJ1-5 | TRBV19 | CASSPQGSYNQPQHF | TGTGCCAGTAGTCCACAGGGGTCCTACAATCAGCCCCAGCATTTT
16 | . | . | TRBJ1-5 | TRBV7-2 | CASSSVGGGDYQPQHF | TGTGCCAGCAGCTCGGTGGGTGGGGGAGACTATCAGCCCCAGCATTTT
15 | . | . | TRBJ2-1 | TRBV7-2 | CASSLAGSAYNEQFF | TGTGCCAGCAGCTTAGCTGGCAGCGCCTACAATGAGCAGTTCTTC
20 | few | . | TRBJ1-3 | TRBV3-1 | CASSQVSRGGLSPSGNTIYF | TGTGCCAGCAGCCAAGTCTCAAGAGGTGGCCTATCGCCTTCTGGAAACACCATATATTTT
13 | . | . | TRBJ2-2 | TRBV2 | CASSWANTGELFF | TGTGCCAGCAGCTGGGCGAACACCGGGGAGCTGTTTTTT
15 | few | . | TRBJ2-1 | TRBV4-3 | CASSQSTDGYNEQFF | TGCGCCAGCAGCCAATCCACGGACGGATACAATGAGCAGTTCTTC
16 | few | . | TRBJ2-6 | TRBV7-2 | CASSFQGHSGANVLTF | TGTGCCAGCAGCTTTCAGGGCCACTCTGGGGCCAACGTCCTGACTTTC
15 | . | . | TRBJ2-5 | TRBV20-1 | CSARDLGGIQETQYF | TGCAGTGCTAGAGATTTGGGGGGAATACAAGAGACCCAGTACTTC
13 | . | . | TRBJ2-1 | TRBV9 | CASSVEGGGEQFF | TGTGCCAGCAGCGTAGAAGGGGGGGGTGAGCAGTTCTTC
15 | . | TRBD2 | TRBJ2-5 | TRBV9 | CASSAAGTSGETQYF | TGTGCCAGCAGCGCCGCCGGGACTAGCGGGGAGACCCAGTACTTC
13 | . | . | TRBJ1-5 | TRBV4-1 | CASSQDRYQPQHF | TGCGCCAGCAGCCAAGATCGATATCAGCCCCAGCATTTT